This T cell receptor (beta chain) was obtained from a study of technical replicates of blood from a few donors. The trim removed 5 bases at V and 4 bases at J, leaving 2 bases unmatched. Germline V CDR1 and CDR2: SEHNR, FQNEAQ (reference sequence). There are 14 residues in the CDR3. Clones were sequenced by immunoSEQ multiplex PCR, and TCRdb holds only the in-frame ones, with some missing. The sample lists fewer than 60,000 clones, 80% to 95% occurring once. A note on this clone: A far larger clone is off by one base, so a read error is likely.

J is TRBJ2-1 and V is TRBV7-9; 10 bases agree with TRBD2. The sample was PBMCs. This TCR came from a human donor in good health. Some clones in this sample may be carry-over from other donors' samples. The CDR3 here is CASSRTSGYNEQFF. DNA of the CDR3: TGTGCCAGCAGCCGGACTAGCGGTTACAATGAGCAGTTCTTC.